The clone carrying this T cell receptor beta chain was detected ten times or more. This library used roughly 400 ng RNA and molecular barcoded adaptors spanning alpha/delta and beta/gamma chains. TCRdb fed the reads into MiXCR, producing one record per CDR3 protein. The sample includes approximately 25,000 distinct CDR3 sequences, about 15% of them seen just once. The record originates from a study of read filtering for tumor transcriptome and immune sequencing. Germline V CDR1 and CDR2: LNHDA, SQIVND (reference sequence). J lost 6 bases, V lost 5 bases, and 9 bases had no gene match. CDR3 size: 15 residues.

This chain uses TRBV19 with TRBJ2-2; 7 bases agree with TRBD2. The origin of this receptor is a donor aged 40 or over with multiple myeloma. Material: a population of CD138-negative cells sorted from bone marrow. The CDR3 spells CASSQWSGTSGELFF. In DNA form, the CDR3 reads TGTGCCAGTAGTCAGTGGAGCGGGACCTCCGGGGAGCTGTTTTTT. Filled out from reference TRBV19 and TRBJ2-2, the complete variable domain reads DGGITQSPKYLFRKEGQNVTLSCEQNLNHDAMYWYRQDPGQGLRLIYYSQIVNDFQKGDIAEGYSVSREKKESFPLTVTSAQKNPTAFYLCASSQWSGTSGELFFGEGSRLTVL.